This entry describes one TCR beta chain. The antigen is not known. It was the library that attached unique molecular identifiers to individual cDNA molecules. MiXCR, applied by TCRdb to the RACE reads, yields one record per CDR3 protein. This table has about 73,000 distinct CDR3 sequences, over 6.5% appearing once. V was clipped by 5 bases and J by 7 bases, with 17 bases between them. Germline assignment: CDR1 SGHNT and CDR2 YENEEA. The CDR3 covers 15 residues. The data derive from a study of human T cells and chemical hapten exposure. Study summary: Application of 0.01% DPC to the upper back was done by patch test, with a reading at 6 days.

Regarding time point: patch test 2, 6 weeks after DPC sensitization. Treatment meaning: therapeutic diphenylcyclopropenone sensitization with weekly scalp DPC. The template was total RNA from unfractionated whole blood. Study observations and caveats: Significantly greater numbers of large CDR3 similarity clusters came from expanded TCRs than from controls.

This specimen was whole blood, taken in connection with sensitization to the hapten diphenylcyclopropenone (DPC). The V call is TRBV11-3, the J call TRBJ2-2; D is perhaps TRBD2 (7 bases). This clonotype was obtained from a woman between 50 and 59 years old with alopecia areata. Some clones in this sample may be carry-over from other donors' samples. The CDR3 DNA is TGTGCCAGCAGCCCTTACGCGGGGGCGAGCGGGGAGCTGTTTTTT. This sequence encodes CASSPYAGASGELFF.